This TCR beta chain came from a study of technical replicates of blood from a few donors. The protocol was immunoSEQ multiplex PCR, while the TCRdb copy is restricted to in-frame clones and leaves out a portion. This sample has 65,000 to 75,000 clones, with around 85% found just once. The CDR3 extends over 13 amino acids. V lost 2 bases, J lost 5 bases, and 10 bases lay in between. CDR1 SGHRS and CDR2 YFSETQ come from the germline V gene. The sample was PBMCs. This sequence joins TRBV5-1 and TRBJ1-1; possibly TRBD1 for D (6 bases). This TCR was recovered from a human donor in good health. Some clones in this sample may be carry-over from other donors' samples. CDR3 amino acids: CASSLTGLTEAFF. In nucleotides, the CDR3 is TGCGCCAGCAGCTTAACAGGGTTGACTGAAGCTTTCTTT.